This T cell receptor beta chain was recovered during a study of shared clonotypes between healthy human individuals. Adults of Caucasian background living in Nashville, Tennessee made up all donors. Both CD45RO+ cells and CCR7-negative CD45RA+ TemRA cells were combined to make up CD8 memory. Germline V gene data show CDR1 as SEHNR and CDR2 as FQNEAQ (reference sequence). J gave up 1 base and V 5 bases, and 7 bases lay outside the gene matches. This CDR3 spans 18 amino acids. Generated by immunoSEQ multiplex PCR, the TCRdb table keeps only in-frame clones and is missing some. The sample lists about 120,000 clones; more than 65% were seen once.

This chain uses TRBV7-9 with TRBJ2-5, with TRBD2 matching 16 bases. The sequence was obtained from a woman between 25 and 40 years old in good health. The sample comprised memory CD8+ T cells sorted from blood. Subset specified: CD45RO+ cells pooled with CCR7-negative TemRA cells. The CDR3 nucleotides read TGTGCCAGCAGCGATCCGGGACTAGCGGGAGGGTCCCAAGAGACCCAGTACTTC. Residues: CASSDPGLAGGSQETQYF.